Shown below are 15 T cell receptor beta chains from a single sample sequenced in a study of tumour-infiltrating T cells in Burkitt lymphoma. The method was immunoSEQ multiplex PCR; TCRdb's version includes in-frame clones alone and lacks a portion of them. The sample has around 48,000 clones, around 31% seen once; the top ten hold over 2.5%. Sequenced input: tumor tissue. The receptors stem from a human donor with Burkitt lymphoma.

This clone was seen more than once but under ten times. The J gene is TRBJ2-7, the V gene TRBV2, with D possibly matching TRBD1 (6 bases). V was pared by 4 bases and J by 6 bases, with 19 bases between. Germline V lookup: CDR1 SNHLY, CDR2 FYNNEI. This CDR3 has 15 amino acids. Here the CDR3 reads CASSVPGTPGTEQYF. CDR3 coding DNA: TGTGCCAGCAGTGTCCCCGGGACACCAGGGACCGAGCAGTACTTC. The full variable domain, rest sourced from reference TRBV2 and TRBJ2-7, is EPEVTQTPSHQVTQMGQEVILRCVPISNHLYFYWYRQILGQKVEFLVSFYNNEISEKSEIFDDQFSVERPDGSNFTLKIRSTKLEDSAMYFCASSVPGTPGTEQYFGPGTRLTVT.

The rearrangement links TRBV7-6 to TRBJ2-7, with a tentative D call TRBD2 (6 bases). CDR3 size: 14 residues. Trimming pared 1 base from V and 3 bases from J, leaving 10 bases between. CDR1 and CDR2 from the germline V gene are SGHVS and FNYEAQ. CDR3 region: CASSLGGALYEQYF. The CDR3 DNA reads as TGTGCCAGCAGCTTAGGCGGGGCCCTCTACGAGCAGTACTTC.

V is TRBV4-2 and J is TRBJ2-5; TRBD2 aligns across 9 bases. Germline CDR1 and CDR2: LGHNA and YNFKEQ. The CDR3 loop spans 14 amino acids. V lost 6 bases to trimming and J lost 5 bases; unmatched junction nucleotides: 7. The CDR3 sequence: CASRDISGGETQYF. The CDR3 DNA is TGTGCCAGCAGAGACATTAGCGGGGGCGAGACCCAGTACTTC.

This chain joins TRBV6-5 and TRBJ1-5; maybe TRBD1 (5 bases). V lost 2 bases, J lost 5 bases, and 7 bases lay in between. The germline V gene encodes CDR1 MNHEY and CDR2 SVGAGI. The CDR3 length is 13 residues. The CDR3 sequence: CASSYDSHQPQHF. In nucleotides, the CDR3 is TGTGCCAGCAGTTACGACAGTCATCAGCCCCAGCATTTT.

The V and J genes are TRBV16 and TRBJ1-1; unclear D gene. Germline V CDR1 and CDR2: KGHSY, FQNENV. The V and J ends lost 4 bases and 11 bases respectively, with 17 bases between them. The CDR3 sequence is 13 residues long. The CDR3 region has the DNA TGTGCCAGCAGCCCGGACCGGGCGGAATGGGCTTTCTTT. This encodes CASSPDRAEWAFF.

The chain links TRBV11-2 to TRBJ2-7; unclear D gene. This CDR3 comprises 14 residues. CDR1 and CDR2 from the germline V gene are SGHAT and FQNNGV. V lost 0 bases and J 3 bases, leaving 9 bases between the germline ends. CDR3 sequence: CASSLELRSYEQYF. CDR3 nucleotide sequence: TGTGCCAGCAGCTTAGAACTTCGCAGCTACGAGCAGTACTTC.

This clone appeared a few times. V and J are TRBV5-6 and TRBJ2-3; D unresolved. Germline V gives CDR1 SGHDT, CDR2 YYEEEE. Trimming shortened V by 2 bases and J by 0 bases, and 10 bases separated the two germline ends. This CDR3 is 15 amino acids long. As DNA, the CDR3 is TGTGCCAGCAGCTTACTGGTAGTGAGCACAGATACGCAGTATTTT. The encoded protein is CASSLLVVSTDTQYF. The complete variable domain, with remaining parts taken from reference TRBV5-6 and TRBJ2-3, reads DAGVTQSPTHLIKTRGQQVTLRCSPKSGHDTVSWYQQALGQGPQFIFQYYEEEERQRGNFPDRFSGHQFPNYSSELNVNALLLGDSALYLCASSLLVVSTDTQYFGPGTRLTVL.

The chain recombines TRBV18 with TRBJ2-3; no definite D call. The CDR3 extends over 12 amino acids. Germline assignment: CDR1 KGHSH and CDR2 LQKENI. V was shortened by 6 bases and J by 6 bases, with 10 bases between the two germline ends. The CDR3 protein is CASSDLGDTQYF. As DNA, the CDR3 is TGTGCCAGCTCCGATTTAGGTGATACGCAGTATTTT.

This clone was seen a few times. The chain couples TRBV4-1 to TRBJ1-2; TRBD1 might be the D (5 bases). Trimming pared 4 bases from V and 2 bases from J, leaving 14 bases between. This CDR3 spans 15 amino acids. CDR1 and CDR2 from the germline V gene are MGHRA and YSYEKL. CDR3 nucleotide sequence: TGCGCCAGCAGCCCTGACAGCCAATTGAACTATGGCTACACCTTC. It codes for CASSPDSQLNYGYTF.

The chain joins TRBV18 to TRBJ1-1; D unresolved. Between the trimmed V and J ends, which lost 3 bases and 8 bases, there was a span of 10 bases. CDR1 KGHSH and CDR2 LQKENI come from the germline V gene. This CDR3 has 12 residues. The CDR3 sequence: CASSPRSQEAFF. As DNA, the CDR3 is TGTGCCAGCTCACCGAGGTCCCAAGAAGCTTTCTTT.

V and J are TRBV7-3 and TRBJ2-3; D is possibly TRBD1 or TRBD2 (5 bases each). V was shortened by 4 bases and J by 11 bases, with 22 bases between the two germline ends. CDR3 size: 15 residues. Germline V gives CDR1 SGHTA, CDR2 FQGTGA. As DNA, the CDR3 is TGTGCCAGCAGCTCCTGGGACCTCACCTCCCGCGGGCAGTATTTT. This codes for CASSSWDLTSRGQYF.

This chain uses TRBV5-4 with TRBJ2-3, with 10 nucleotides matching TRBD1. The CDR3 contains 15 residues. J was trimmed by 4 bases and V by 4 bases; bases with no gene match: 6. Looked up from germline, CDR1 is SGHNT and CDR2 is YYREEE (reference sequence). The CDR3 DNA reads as TGTGCCAGCAGCCCTTGGACAGGGGGGGCAGATACGCAGTATTTT. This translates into CASSPWTGGADTQYF.

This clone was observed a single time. The CDR3 DNA follows: TGTGCCAGCAGCCAGACAGGGGGAGGTGAAAAACTGTTTTTT. Protein product: CASSQTGGGEKLFF. The V and J genes are TRBV7-9 and TRBJ1-4; 9 bases map to TRBD1. Germline values: CDR1 SEHNR, CDR2 FQNEAQ (reference sequence). The V gene end was trimmed by 5 bases and the J gene end by 7 bases; junction bases not matched to a gene: 5. The CDR3 is made up of 14 amino acids.

The CDR3 sequence is CASSLISVGSGGTDTQYF. As DNA, the CDR3 is TGTGCCAGCAGCTTAATTTCCGTGGGTAGCGGGGGCACAGATACGCAGTATTTT. The chain is built from TRBV7-8 and TRBJ2-3, with TRBD2 identical over 8 bases. The germline V gene has CDR1 SGHVS and CDR2 FQNEAQ. V lost 2 bases, J lost 1 base, and 11 bases stayed unmatched. The CDR3 totals 18 residues.

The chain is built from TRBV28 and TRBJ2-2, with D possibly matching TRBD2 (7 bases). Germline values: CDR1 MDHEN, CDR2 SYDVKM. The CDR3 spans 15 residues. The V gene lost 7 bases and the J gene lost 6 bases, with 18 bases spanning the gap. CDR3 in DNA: TGTGCCAGCACTTGGGGGGGGCGTTGGTCCGGGGAGCTGTTTTTT. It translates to CASTWGGRWSGELFF.